These 10 T cell receptor beta chains were sequenced from one sample in a study of PD-1 blockade in classical Hodgkin lymphoma (dated by TCRdb to 2018 to 2021). The meaning of the sample's time point label: cycle 2 day 1 (C2D1) of nivolumab. Every trial patient had relapsed after autologous stem cell transplantation, and cohorts A, B and C differed in prior brentuximab vedotin exposure. Receptors were amplified or captured by the immunoSEQ multiplex PCR assay. Entries here come from immuneACCESS through TCRdb and include only in-frame sequences with V and J called. Some clones fail to appear in such tables; in the studies checked, an unresolved V gene covers under half of the shortfall, and the cause of the remainder is unknown. The sample table holds about 36,000 clones, of which 69% were seen once. Jointly, the top ten make up approximately 14% of the sample. This material consisted of peripheral blood mononuclear cells (PBMCs), taken before the second cycle of nivolumab. All receptors derive from a human donor with classical Hodgkin lymphoma.

The chain is built from TRBV4-1 and TRBJ2-4; D may be TRBD2 (6 bases). Germline CDR1 reads MGHRA; CDR2 reads YSYEKL. The V end was cut by 1 base, the J end by 11 bases, with 12 bases between. The CDR3 loop spans 13 amino acids. The CDR3 region is CASSQVEGGLQYF. The CDR3 bases are TGCGCCAGCAGCCAAGTTGAGGGAGGTCTTCAGTACTTC.

This chain joins TRBV4-1 and TRBJ2-7; D is unclear. With 5 bases removed from V and 4 bases from J, the gap between germline ends came to 12 bases. The CDR3 contains 13 residues. The germline V gene has CDR1 MGHRA and CDR2 YSYEKL. The CDR3 reads CASSLGISYEQYF. The DNA of the CDR3 is TGCGCCAGCAGCTTGGGGATTTCTTACGAGCAGTACTTC.

The chain joins TRBV28 to TRBJ1-5, with 7 bases identical to TRBD1. The length of the CDR3 is 13 residues. Germline trimming cut 7 bases from V and 5 bases from J; bases unmatched to any gene: 5. The germline CDR1 and CDR2 sequences are MDHEN and SYDVKM. CDR3 sequence: CASIGQADQPQHF. The DNA of the CDR3 is TGTGCCAGCATCGGACAGGCTGATCAGCCCCAGCATTTT.

The count of this clone is one. The chain carries TRBV7-9 and TRBJ2-5; D possibly matches TRBD1 or TRBD2 (5 bases each). Germline-derived CDR1 and CDR2 are SEHNR and FQNEAQ (reference sequence). With 6 bases removed from V and 1 base from J, the gap between germline ends came to 12 bases. The CDR3 consists of 14 residues. CDR3 in amino acids: CASRPGRAQETQYF. CDR3 DNA: TGTGCCAGCAGGCCGGGACGGGCCCAAGAGACCCAGTACTTC.

This chain connects TRBV7-2 to TRBJ2-5; D is tentatively TRBD1 or TRBD2 (5 bases each). Germline V gene sequence: CDR1 SGHTA, CDR2 FQGNSA. The CDR3 loop spans 15 amino acids. Trimming took off 6 bases at V and 5 bases at J, with 19 bases between the two ends. The CDR3 sequence: CASSLSAGAQETQYF. Here the CDR3 DNA reads TGTGCCAGCAGTCTTAGTGCCGGGGCCCAGGAGACCCAGTACTTC.

A remark on this clone: This sample also contains other DNA sequences that code for the same CDR3. V is TRBV5-4 and J is TRBJ2-1; D perhaps matches TRBD2 (6 bases). V lost 0 bases, J lost 1 base, and 8 bases lay in between. The CDR3 totals 15 residues. Germline V gene data show CDR1 as SGHNT and CDR2 as YYREEE (reference sequence). The CDR3 loop reads CASSLDRGSYNEQFF. The CDR3 nucleotides are TGTGCCAGCAGCTTGGATCGGGGGTCCTACAATGAGCAGTTCTTC.

This clone came up a few times. The genes are TRBV20-1 and TRBJ1-2, with D hard to call. CDR3 size: 11 residues. CDR1 and CDR2 (germline): DFQATT, SNEGSKA (reference sequence). V was shortened by 4 bases and J by 5 bases, with 8 bases between the two germline ends. CDR3 nucleotides: TGCAGTGCTAAGTCGCCTTATGGCTACACCTTC. It encodes CSAKSPYGYTF.

The chain is built from TRBV11-1 and TRBJ2-3; 14 positions match TRBD2. This CDR3 comprises 17 residues. CDR1 and CDR2 (germline): SGHAT, FQDESV (reference sequence). The junction had 6 bases not matched to a gene; V was cut back by 1 base and J by 6 bases. CDR3 bases: TGTGCCAGCAGCTTAGGGGGGACTAGCGGGAGTTTGGATACGCAGTATTTT. As protein: CASSLGGTSGSLDTQYF.

The chain is built from TRBV5-1 and TRBJ2-5, with no clear D. Trimming took 4 bases from V and 3 from J, leaving 10 bases between them. The CDR3 loop spans 13 amino acids. CDR1 is SGHRS and CDR2 is YFSETQ in the germline V gene. CDR3: CASSGVTKETQYF. The CDR3 DNA sequence: TGCGCCAGCAGCGGAGTGACGAAAGAGACCCAGTACTTC. The full variable domain, rest sourced from reference TRBV5-1 and TRBJ2-5, is KAGVTQTPRYLIKTRGQQVTLSCSPISGHRSVSWYQQTPGQGLQFLFEYFSETQRNKGNFPGRFSGRQFSNSRSEMNVSTLELGDSALYLCASSGVTKETQYFGPGTRLLVL.

V and J are TRBV21-1 and TRBJ1-1. TRBV21-1 is noted as a pseudogene. The length of the CDR3 is 15 residues. The CDR3 region has the DNA TGTGCCAGCAGCAAATGGTCCACCGGGAACACTGAAGCTTTCTTT. Its translation is CASSKWSTGNTEAFF.